Each of the 22 T cell receptor beta chains below was sequenced from the same sample in a study of T cells expressing NK-cell markers. TCRdb re-called the 5' RACE reads; every CDR3 protein appears as one record, without DNA. This table lists roughly 390,000 distinct CDR3 sequences. The sequenced sample consisted of blood T cells: a sorted CD56 or NKG2C T cell subset, CD4+ or CD8+ T cells, or bulk PBMC T cells (not recorded which). These receptors came from a man aged 18-75 years in good health.

The genes are TRBV7-9 and TRBJ2-7; absent DNA, TCRdb's TRBD1 call cannot be checked. Per the germline V gene, CDR1 is SEHNR and CDR2 is FQNEAQ (reference sequence). The CDR3 is made up of 16 amino acids. CDR3 sequence reads: CASSLAQGATSYEQYF.

V is TRBV2 and J is TRBJ1-2; the TCRdb call, TRBD1, lacks DNA for checking. From germline, CDR1 is SNHLY and CDR2 FYNNEI. The CDR3 spans 15 residues. CDR3 sequence reads: CASRRETGIFYGYTF. The entire variable domain, with the rest obtained from reference TRBV2 and TRBJ1-2, is as follows: EPEVTQTPSHQVTQMGQEVILRCVPISNHLYFYWYRQILGQKVEFLVSFYNNEISEKSEIFDDQFSVERPDGSNFTLKIRSTKLEDSAMYFCASRRETGIFYGYTFGSGTRLTVV.

This chain connects TRBV5-1 to TRBJ2-5; TCRdb indicates TRBD1, and absent DNA this call remains unverified. Germline V CDR1 and CDR2: SGHRS, YFSETQ. The CDR3 consists of 15 residues. The CDR3 protein is CASSLGAGGKETQYF.

The chain employs TRBV5-1 and TRBJ2-1; the D call of TRBD1 rests on TCRdb alone, since no DNA is present to check it. Germline values: CDR1 SGHRS, CDR2 YFSETQ. CDR3 length equals 15 residues. CDR3 sequence reads: CASSHTGPLYNEQFF.

The J gene is TRBJ2-3, the V gene TRBV6-5; checking the TCRdb D call of TRBD2 is not possible without DNA. Germline V CDR1 and CDR2: MNHEY, SVGAGI. There are 16 residues in the CDR3. The CDR3 here is CASSYFGSGGSDTQYF.

The chain carries TRBV29-1 and TRBJ1-1; TCRdb names TRBD1, which stays unverified in the absence of DNA. The length of the CDR3 is 14 residues. Germline V gene lookup returns CDR1 SQVTM and CDR2 ANQGSEA. The CDR3 loop reads CSVEVRQGGTEAFF.

The chain recombines TRBV4-1 with TRBJ2-7; without DNA, the TCRdb call of TRBD1 cannot be checked. This CDR3 has 15 residues. Germline V gene sequence: CDR1 MGHRA, CDR2 YSYEKL. This CDR3 reads CASSRDRDVAYEQYF.

The chain employs TRBV7-9 and TRBJ1-2. Germline V gene data show CDR1 as SEHNR and CDR2 as FQNEAQ (reference sequence). This CDR3 has 15 residues. The CDR3: CASEPNKGVNYGYTF.

The chain carries TRBV19 and TRBJ2-3. Germline V lookup: CDR1 LNHDA, CDR2 SQIVND (reference sequence). CDR3 length: 14 amino acids. CDR3 loop: CASSIRPFTDTQYF.

The rearrangement uses TRBV5-1 and TRBJ1-6. The CDR3 loop spans 16 amino acids. Germline V gene lookup returns CDR1 SGHRS and CDR2 YFSETQ. The CDR3 loop reads CASSLDVSSYNSPLHF.

V gene TRBV20-1 combines with J gene TRBJ2-3; TCRdb indicates TRBD2, and absent DNA this call remains unverified. The CDR3 length is 17 residues. Germline values: CDR1 DFQATT, CDR2 SNEGSKA (reference sequence). CDR3 protein: CSARDWTSGGSTDTQYF.

The genes are TRBV12-3 or TRBV12-4 and TRBJ2-5; TCRdb calls TRBD2, which cannot be checked without DNA. There are 17 residues in the CDR3. The CDR3 protein is CASSLGPGTSVDETQYF.

The CDR3 here is CASVGAGGNTGELFF. This chain connects TRBV28 to TRBJ2-2; TCRdb's D call of TRBD2 is untestable without DNA. The CDR3 loop spans 15 amino acids. Germline V lookup: CDR1 MDHEN, CDR2 SYDVKM. Combining the CDR3 with reference TRBV28 and TRBJ2-2 gives the whole variable domain DVKVTQSSRYLVKRTGEKVFLECVQDMDHENMFWYRQDPGLGLRLIYFSYDVKMKEKGDIPEGYSVSREKKERFSLILESASTNQTSMYLCASVGAGGNTGELFFGEGSRLTVL.

The CDR3 loop reads CAWSPRLETQYF. This chain connects TRBV30 to TRBJ2-5; TCRdb selects TRBD1, and the lack of DNA leaves this call unchecked. The V gene's germline CDR1 is GTSNPN and CDR2 SVGIG (reference sequence). There are 12 residues in the CDR3.

This CDR3 is CASSPRTGGYGYTF. This rearrangement joins TRBV7-9 to TRBJ1-2; without DNA, the TCRdb call of TRBD1 cannot be checked. CDR3 size: 14 residues. The germline gives CDR1 SEHNR, CDR2 FQNEAQ (reference sequence).

The rearrangement joins TRBV9 to TRBJ2-1; TCRdb lists TRBD1, though no DNA is available to test this call. CDR1 and CDR2 (germline): SGDLS, YYNGEE. There are 16 residues in the CDR3. Here the CDR3 reads CASSVATRGPYNEQFF.

The rearrangement uses TRBV9 and TRBJ2-1; TCRdb's D call of TRBD1 is untestable without DNA. CDR1 and CDR2 from the germline V gene are SGDLS and YYNGEE. The CDR3 has 15 residues. CDR3 loop: CASSVRDISFNEQFF.

The chain has TRBV4-1 and TRBJ2-1. Germline V gene sequence: CDR1 MGHRA, CDR2 YSYEKL. This CDR3 comprises 14 residues. Here the CDR3 reads CASSPLAYYNEQFF.

This chain joins TRBV6-1 and TRBJ1-6; TCRdb's D gene call, TRBD1, goes unchecked for lack of DNA. CDR1 is MNHNS, CDR2 SASEGT, per germline. CDR3 size: 13 residues. Here the CDR3 reads CASSRQKNSPLHF.

The genes are TRBV2 and TRBJ1-2; the TRBD1 assignment by TCRdb is unverifiable without DNA. The CDR3 sequence is 13 residues long. Germline lookup yields CDR1 SNHLY and CDR2 FYNNEI. The CDR3 spells CASLARASYGYTF.

This rearrangement joins TRBV27 to TRBJ2-2. Germline V gene data show CDR1 as MNHEY and CDR2 as SMNVEV (reference sequence). The CDR3 extends over 16 amino acids. The CDR3 sequence is CASSPRQGKSSGELFF.

The chain couples TRBV2 to TRBJ2-2; as DNA is missing, the TRBD1 call by TCRdb cannot be tested. The length of the CDR3 is 15 residues. The V gene's germline CDR1 is SNHLY and CDR2 FYNNEI. Here the CDR3 reads CASSVEGTGTGELFF.